This TCR beta chain was captured in a study of Ad26.COV2.S vaccination and SARS-CoV-2 variants. The wider study: Of the COV1001 trial arms, the Ad26.COV2.S arm included the donor. Intramuscularly, Ad26.COV2.S was given either once or twice, 56 days apart. Study results and limitations: The TCR-based breadth and depth measures might underestimate overall T cell responses.

This CDR3 is built from 14 residues. CDR1 GTSNPN and CDR2 SVGIG come from the germline V gene (reference sequence). The V gene lost 0 bases and the J gene lost 2 bases, with 9 bases spanning the gap. Here immunoSEQ multiplex PCR was the method, and the copy in TCRdb shows in-frame clones only, minus some. Among 300,000 to 400,000 clones, over 75% were seen once, and the ten largest hold around 3.6%. Only one count was recorded for this clone. As yet, its antigen is unknown. Treatment meaning: around 19 received Ad26.COV2.S at low or high dose, single or two shots; a few received placebo; per-sample allocation not given. Sample collection was performed on day 63 after the first vaccine or placebo injection.

The sample was peripheral blood, taken in a trial of Ad26.COV2.S vaccine versus placebo. This clonotype was obtained from a person aged 18 to 59 who received the Ad26.COV2.S COVID-19 vaccine or a placebo. This chain links TRBV30 with TRBJ2-3, with D unresolved. CDR3: CAWSVASYTDTQYF. In DNA form, the CDR3 reads TGTGCCTGGAGTGTAGCGTCTTACACAGATACGCAGTATTTT.